This TCR beta chain is from a study of early T cells in non-severe SARS-CoV-2 infection. Study-wide background: With bulk RNA from unsorted whole blood as input, sequencing yielded unpaired chains.

Study-level points and caveats: Database matching using VDJdb favored anti-spike CD8 responses, with private and CD4 specificities left missing.

This clonotype was detected ten times or more. Its cognate antigen is unknown. Trimming at V came to 7 bases and at J to 2 bases, leaving 9 bases not matched to a gene. CDR1 and CDR2 (germline): SEHNR, FQNEAQ (reference sequence). The CDR3 loop spans 15 amino acids. Individual cDNA molecules received unique molecular identifiers during library preparation. MiXCR, applied by TCRdb to the 5' RACE reads, yields one record per CDR3 protein. The data show approximately 26,000 distinct CDR3 sequences, about 4% seen once. J is TRBJ2-5 and V is TRBV7-9; 8 nucleotides line up with TRBD1. Sequencing was done on a sample of whole blood. This clonotype was obtained from an adult who was a healthcare worker with PCR-confirmed SARS-CoV-2 infection or an uninfected control (not recorded which). As DNA, the CDR3 is TGTGCCAGCACCAAGCCGGGACAGGATCAAGAGACCCAGTACTTC. Translated: CASTKPGQDQETQYF.